These T cell receptor beta chains were read from a single sample in a study of T cell repertoires in cytomegalovirus infection. Each CDR3 protein is one row after TCRdb ran MiXCR on the reads. The sample contains approximately 73,000 distinct CDR3 sequences, approximately 40% of which appear only once. Their antigens remain unidentified. Specimen: CD8+ T cells from cultured PBMCs, collected from culture after CMV antigen stimulation. The receptors were gathered from a human donor in good health (CMV status not recorded). Some clones in this sample may be carry-over from other donors' samples. Each CDR3 is given with its conserved first and last residue. A D gene is named only where the DNA matches it firmly. The listing skips clone size in some rows; elsewhere it reads once, few, many or a size class.

TRBD2	TRBV27	TRBJ2-7	-	CASSLRGASYEQYF	TGTGCCAGCAGTTTGCGGGGGGCCTCCTACGAGCAGTACTTC
TRBD2	TRBV12-3/TRBV12-4	TRBJ2-1	few	CASSLSLAGIYNEQFF	TGTGCCAGCAGTTTAAGCCTAGCGGGGATATACAATGAGCAGTTCTTC
TRBD1	TRBV20-1	TRBJ1-1	once	CSARDGGQAVTEAFF	TGCAGTGCTAGAGATGGGGGACAGGCGGTCACTGAAGCTTTCTTT
-	TRBV7-4	TRBJ2-7	once	CASSPRAGQGYEQYF	TGTGCCAGCAGCCCACGGGCAGGGCAGGGCTACGAGCAGTACTTC
-	TRBV6-1	TRBJ2-1	many	CATFGFGEQFF	TGTGCCACCTTCGGGTTTGGTGAGCAGTTCTTC
-	TRBV10-3	TRBJ1-2	-	CAISEGNYGYTF	TGTGCCATCAGTGAGGGTAACTATGGCTACACCTTC
-	TRBV12-3/TRBV12-4	TRBJ2-7	-	CASSFARYPSYEQYF	TGTGCCAGCAGTTTCGCCAGATACCCCTCCTACGAGCAGTACTTC
TRBD1	TRBV12-3/TRBV12-4	TRBJ2-7	-	CASSLTGGKREQYF	TGTGCCAGCAGTTTAACAGGGGGCAAGCGCGAGCAGTACTTC
-	TRBV7-2	TRBJ2-7	many	CASSGDYEQYF	TGTGCCAGCAGCGGGGACTACGAGCAGTACTTC
TRBD1	TRBV4-3	TRBJ2-3	-	CASSQGTGVRNTQYF	TGCGCCAGCAGCCAAGGGACAGGGGTGAGGAATACGCAGTATTTT
-	TRBV12-3/TRBV12-4	TRBJ2-3	-	CASRGPWGRTDTQYF	TGTGCCAGCAGAGGACCCTGGGGACGAACAGATACGCAGTATTTT
-	TRBV6-5	TRBJ2-2	-	CASSYKSETGELFF	TGTGCCAGCAGTTACAAGAGCGAGACCGGGGAGCTGTTTTTT